This T cell receptor beta chain originates from a study of tumor-infiltrating lymphocytes in primary liver carcinoma (dated by TCRdb to about 2017). Some background on the complete study: Between November 2015 and March 2016, roughly five patients in China with histopathologically diagnosed primary liver carcinoma had their tumors surgically resected. Of the five patients, three men and two women aged 30 to 69 years, four had hepatocellular carcinoma and one had combined HCC and intrahepatic cholangiocarcinoma. The five patients had tumors of stage T1-T3 N0M0, with maximum diameters ranging from about 4 to 11 cm. Each sample produced about 3.5 to 7.13 million productive TCRbeta reads, and read depth showed no significant difference between tissue types. The study combined TCRbeta repertoire sequencing, expression microarrays and whole-exome sequencing across five regions of each liver tumor, with adjacent normal tissue and blood. A total of 35 or so specimens from 5 patients went through TCRbeta repertoire sequencing, namely 25 tumor regions, 5 adjacent noncancerous liver tissues and 5 peripheral blood samples. Repertoires from technical replicates were highly reproducible, with mean shared-clone rates roughly 0.87 and correlation coefficients above 0.98. The paper's findings and limits, for the study overall: Repertoire overlap was found to be higher between tumor regions (mean about 35%) than between tumor-adjacent (around 17%) or tumor-blood (around 15%) pairs, consistent with antigen-driven expansion. The top 250 clones accounted for a significantly greater share of the repertoire in tumors than in blood (p = 0.039). With just a few patients in the study, the authors point out that the findings should be validated in a larger study. Because only the TCR beta chain was sequenced and unpaired alpha chains were not captured, true repertoire diversity is likely underestimated. Because the samples were bulk and unsorted, CD4+ and CD8+ T cell repertoires could not be compared.

Using a constant-region primer and ProtoScript II reverse transcriptase, TCRbeta-specific cDNA was reverse-transcribed from around 500 ng total RNA. TCRbeta libraries were built with three nested multiplex PCR rounds, a slightly modified ARM-PCR procedure. The first two PCR rounds used multiplex TRBV1-TRBV30 forward primers with a Cbeta reverse primer, each for about 10 cycles. A final 25-cycle PCR with Deep VentR polymerase added sample barcodes and Illumina adapters. Before sequencing, amplicons of 200-500 bp were gel-purified using a QIAquick gel extraction kit. An Illumina HiSeq 2500 was used to sequence the TCRbeta amplicons, generating 250-bp paired-end reads. The study's own analysis went as follows. Reads were quality-trimmed with Trimmomatic v0.33, and paired reads were merged with FLASH v1.2.11 to recover full CDR3 sequences. V, D and J germline segments were assigned to the rearranged TCRbeta sequences by MiGEC v1.2.1b. Clonotype statistics, along with Shannon-Wiener diversity indices, were calculated using VDJtools v1.0.0. Except for diversity analysis, only the 250 most abundant clonotypes of each sample were used in subsequent analyses to reduce sampling bias. In-frame beta chains were kept once TCRdb had trimmed the public reads at Q25 with fastp and called clones with MiXCR. Rows are unified per CDR3 protein, each entry keeping the most common DNA and genes. TCRdb assigned the V and J calls; the authors' analysis was not used. In this sample the table shows 330,000 or so distinct CDR3 sequences, 65% of which occur a single time. The ten largest clones represent about 6% of the sample.

Concerning this clonotype itself: Which antigen it targets is not known. The junction does not match germline at one end; this may be a read error.

Via the germline V gene, CDR1 is SGHNT and CDR2 YENEEA. Its CDR3 holds 15 amino acids, cysteine through phenylalanine. Kept here is only the CDR3 DNA, which spans 45 bases and is read in frame from base 1. RNA from unsorted whole blood was extracted with TRIzol reagent, and germline DNA was obtained with the DNeasy Blood & Tissue kit. At the time of sampling, the patients were treatment-naive and had chronic HBV infection. Before surgery, around 4 milliliters of peripheral blood were drawn into K2EDTA tubes. The specimen sequenced was peripheral blood. Here the chain combines TRBV11-3 and TRBJ2-1, with 11 central nucleotides matching TRBD2. This sequence originates from a man aged 35 to 55 with primary liver carcinoma and hepatitis B virus infection. The CDR3 loop reads CASSLDSSGRNEPSF. DNA sequence: TGTGCCAGCAGCTTAGATTCTAGCGGGAGGAATGAGCCGTCCTTC.